This TCR beta chain was profiled in a study of siplizumab effects on memory and regulatory T cells. Turning to this clone: The antigen is not known.

There are 15 residues in the CDR3. The V end lost 4 bases, the J end lost 4 bases, and 12 bases lay between the germline ends. The germline gives CDR1 SGDLS, CDR2 YYNGEE. Each sample yielded approximately 9 x 10^4 assayed TCR templates. TCRdb keeps only in-frame clones here, not all; method: immunoSEQ multiplex PCR. The data contain approximately 60,000 clones, around three quarters of them singletons. Broader study findings: Alloreactive CD4+ clones that could be mapped were on average approximately 69% Treg-derived with siplizumab, against around 27% in controls. Alloreactive sequences that could be traced to unstimulated CD4+ memory cells showed a significant reduction under siplizumab. The study found naive T cells seemingly more diverse than memory cells and seemingly major alloresponse contributors.

The specimen was memory CD4+ T cells sorted from blood. The chain is built from TRBV9 and TRBJ2-6, with D possibly TRBD1 on 6 matching bases. This TCR was sampled from a human donor in good health. Here the CDR3 reads CASSPRGMGANVLTF. In nucleotides, the CDR3 is TGTGCCAGCAGCCCTAGGGGGATGGGGGCCAACGTCCTGACTTTC.